These 8 T cell receptor beta chains were sequenced from one sample in a study of T-cell memory formation after mild COVID-19. Via MiXCR, TCRdb re-called the 5' RACE reads, giving one row per CDR3 protein. The table includes 400,000 to 500,000 distinct CDR3 sequences, approximately 19% detected once. The sample consisted of PBMCs or a T cell subset sorted from them (not recorded which). These receptor sequences come from a man between 18 and 35 years old who had mild COVID-19 (a few samples of this study predate the infection). Cell type and time point are not known.

This clonotype has more than one count but fewer than ten. J is TRBJ2-7 and V is TRBV18; no firm D call. The germline V and J ends were trimmed by 3 bases and 2 bases, with 8 bases remaining between them. This CDR3 comprises 13 residues. Germline V lookup: CDR1 KGHSH, CDR2 LQKENI. CDR3 residues: CASSPWGTYEQYV. The CDR3 coding sequence is TGTGCCAGCTCACCGTGGGGTACCTACGAGCAGTACGTC.

This clonotype was found a few times. This rearrangement joins TRBV6-2 or TRBV6-3 to TRBJ2-5; no clear D. This CDR3 contains 13 residues. CDR1 and CDR2 (germline): MNHEY, SVGEGT. The V gene lost 7 bases and the J gene lost 7 bases, with 16 bases spanning the gap. The CDR3 DNA is TGTGCCAGCAACACCGGCCGTTGGGGGACCCAGTACTTC. This sequence encodes CASNTGRWGTQYF.

This clonotype was observed a few times. This chain links TRBV28 with TRBJ2-2; 7 bases line up with TRBD1. V gave up 2 bases and J gave up 0 bases; unmatched junction bases: 9. Germline CDR1 and CDR2: MDHEN and SYDVKM. The CDR3 runs 18 residues. The CDR3 nucleotides read TGTGCCAGCAGTTTAATCTTCCCGGGACAGACGAACACCGGGGAGCTGTTTTTT. This encodes CASSLIFPGQTNTGELFF.

V gene TRBV12-3 or TRBV12-4 combines with J gene TRBJ2-6; D not certain. The CDR3 runs 14 residues. Trimming left V 5 bases short and J 1 base short, with 6 bases between. The CDR3 protein is CASSRLSGANVLTF. The CDR3 nucleotides are TGTGCCAGCAGTCGGCTGTCTGGGGCCAACGTCCTGACTTTC.

This clonotype appeared many times. The chain recombines TRBV5-1 with TRBJ2-3; 12 nucleotides align to TRBD2. V was pared by 2 bases and J by 6 bases, with 7 bases of the junction left unmatched. This CDR3 spans 16 amino acids. The germline V gene has CDR1 SGHRS and CDR2 YFSETQ. CDR3 sequence reads: CASSFGLAGSGDTQYF. CDR3 nucleotides: TGCGCCAGCAGCTTTGGACTAGCGGGGTCCGGGGATACGCAGTATTTT.

The J gene is TRBJ1-2, the V gene TRBV30, with D unresolved. This CDR3 is 13 amino acids long. Per the germline V gene, CDR1 is GTSNPN and CDR2 is SVGIG (reference sequence). V was cut by 5 bases and J by 7 bases, with 17 bases left in between. CDR3 sequence: CAWANRRGFGYTF. The CDR3 DNA follows: TGTGCCTGGGCTAACCGACGAGGCTTTGGCTACACCTTC.

This clonotype was counted only a few times. This chain uses TRBV27 with TRBJ1-2; maybe TRBD1 (6 bases). V lost 5 bases, J lost 4 bases, and 11 bases lay in between. Germline V gene sequence: CDR1 MNHEY, CDR2 SMNVEV (reference sequence). There are 13 residues in the CDR3. The CDR3 nucleotides are TGTGCCAGCAGTCAGGGGCGAGGCTATGGCTACACCTTC. The encoded protein is CASSQGRGYGYTF.

V is TRBV4-1 and J is TRBJ2-4; the match to TRBD2 covers 14 bases. J was trimmed by 0 bases and V by 1 base; bases with no gene match: 2. Germline CDR1 and CDR2: MGHRA and YSYEKL. The CDR3 contains 18 residues. The CDR3 region is CASSQGLAGGRAKNIQYF. The CDR3 DNA follows: TGCGCCAGCAGCCAAGGACTAGCGGGGGGGAGAGCCAAAAACATTCAGTACTTC.